This record covers a single T cell receptor beta chain. TCRdb's table, derived via immunoSEQ multiplex PCR, lists solely in-frame clones and lacks some. The data show about 140,000 clones, around 82% seen once. J gave up 1 base and V 4 bases, and 4 bases lay outside the gene matches. The CDR3 is 14 residues long. Germline V gene sequence: CDR1 SGHRS, CDR2 YFSETQ. The data were obtained in a study of blood T cell repertoires in COVID-19. The sequence was obtained from a man aged 40-49 years with acute COVID-19. This rearrangement joins TRBV5-1 to TRBJ1-1; 7 bases align to TRBD1. The specimen was PBMCs or T cells enriched from blood (not recorded which). The chain's CDR3 is CASSPQGGNTEAFF. The CDR3 region has the DNA TGCGCCAGCAGCCCGCAGGGGGGGAACACTGAAGCTTTCTTT. The variable domain in full, completed from reference TRBV5-1 and TRBJ1-1, reads KAGVTQTPRYLIKTRGQQVTLSCSPISGHRSVSWYQQTPGQGLQFLFEYFSETQRNKGNFPGRFSGRQFSNSRSEMNVSTLELGDSALYLCASSPQGGNTEAFFGQGTRLTVV.